A selection of T cell receptor beta chains follows, all from one sample in a study of OX40 agonist ivuxolimab in advanced cancers. Using immunoSEQ multiplex PCR, the repertoire was profiled, and TCRdb retains in-frame clones only, with some absent. The sample has some 74,000 clones; around 82% are singletons. This specimen consisted of CD4+ or CD8+ T cells sorted from blood, obtained in a trial of the OX40 agonist ivuxolimab. The receptor set was obtained from an adult with an advanced solid tumor such as melanoma, head and neck, liver or kidney cancer. Both conserved end residues are part of each CDR3.

V: TRBV28; J: TRBJ2-3; CDR3: CASQSSTDTQYF
V: TRBV28; J: TRBJ1-1; CDR3: CASRGNVNTEAFF
V: TRBV2; J: TRBJ2-1; CDR3: CASRRERGNNNEQFF
V: TRBV7-2; J: TRBJ1-1; CDR3: CASSYDMNTEAFF
V: TRBV6-4; J: TRBJ2-7; CDR3: CASSPPRGYYEQYF
V: TRBV19; J: TRBJ2-2; CDR3: CASRTGTGGTGELFF
V: TRBV2; J: TRBJ2-5; CDR3: CASSELGGGKTQYF
V: TRBV5-1; J: TRBJ2-2; CDR3: CASRRDPGELFF
V: TRBV19; J: TRBJ2-3; CDR3: CASSAWRGATDTQYF
V: TRBV6-5; J: TRBJ1-1; CDR3: CASSSDGDTEAFF
V: TRBV7-9; J: TRBJ2-1; CDR3: CASSLALTGTGTNEQFF
V: TRBV6-6; J: TRBJ1-3; CDR3: CASSYPTGGNTIYF
V: TRBV5-1; J: TRBJ2-7; CDR3: CASSLGITTGAYEQYF
V: TRBV4-1; J: TRBJ2-3; CDR3: CASSQPGQGTDTQYF
V: TRBV5-1; J: TRBJ2-2; CDR3: CASSLVRQGARTGELFF
V: TRBV9; J: TRBJ2-7; CDR3: CASSVAASTASGYEQYF
V: TRBV6-1; J: TRBJ2-7; CDR3: CASSAKGTDEQYF
V: TRBV5-8; J: TRBJ1-2; CDR3: CASSFSRINYGYTF
V: TRBV6-6; J: TRBJ2-2; CDR3: CASTHRQTGELFF
V: TRBV28; J: TRBJ2-1; CDR3: CASSLGGMGLNEQFF
V: TRBV6-5; J: TRBJ2-5; CDR3: CASTVAGGQKTQYF
V: TRBV19; J: TRBJ2-1; CDR3: CASSRPPPGSYEQFF
V: TRBV11-3; J: TRBJ2-5; CDR3: CASSLPGTGETQYF
V: TRBV10-2; J: TRBJ2-2; CDR3: CASSSNANTGELFF
V: TRBV19; J: TRBJ2-7; CDR3: CASSIQGGRAVEQYF
V: TRBV6-1; J: TRBJ2-1; CDR3: CASLISSAYNEQFF
V: TRBV28; J: TRBJ1-3; CDR3: CASTQQWPFGNTIYF
V: TRBV15; J: TRBJ2-2; CDR3: CATSVGGGTGELFF
V: TRBV6-1; J: TRBJ2-7; CDR3: CASSLIGTGNHEQYF
V: TRBV11-2; J: TRBJ2-7; CDR3: CASSFTSGGQGSGEQYF
V: TRBV28; J: TRBJ1-2; CDR3: CASTINRDAGYTF
V: TRBV18; J: TRBJ2-5; CDR3: CASSPGVLETQYF
V: TRBV23-1; J: TRBJ1-1; CDR3: CASSQSNRGEAFF
V: TRBV6-5; J: TRBJ2-7; CDR3: CASSRVVIEQYF
V: TRBV28; J: TRBJ2-6; CDR3: CASSLLSSGANVLTF
V: TRBV18; J: TRBJ2-1; CDR3: CASSPRSSGGLAGEQFF
V: TRBV5-1; J: TRBJ2-2; CDR3: CASSPQGSSITGELFF
V: TRBV6-1; J: TRBJ2-2; CDR3: CASSEDGLTGELFF
V: TRBV28; J: TRBJ2-1; CDR3: CASSLPTSGGSSYNEQFF